This T cell receptor beta chain stems from a study of blood T cell repertoires in COVID-19. Across the study: Researchers got acute and convalescent COVID-19 samples from the United States, Italy and Spain. In each case, the material was cDNA or gDNA derived from T cells, B-cell-depleted T cells, or PBMCs.

V lost 1 base and J lost 5; bases outside the gene matches: 6. Germline V lookup: CDR1 MGHDK, CDR2 SYGVNS. The CDR3 sequence is 15 residues long. In the authors' workflow: Reference gene primer amplification gave estimated nucleated cell counts. The table came from immunoSEQ multiplex PCR; TCRdb's copy has only in-frame clones and leaves some out. That table is the source of V, J and clone size, and D and trimming were worked out from the DNA. The repertoire holds about 230,000 clones, with approximately 81% as singletons. The chain joins TRBV25-1 to TRBJ2-5; 8 bases fit TRBD2. The sample taken for sequencing was peripheral blood. This receptor was obtained from an elderly woman with acute or convalescent COVID-19. The CDR3 DNA is TGTGCCAGCAGTGAATTGTCTAGCGGGTTGGAGACCCAGTACTTC. Its translation: CASSELSSGLETQYF.